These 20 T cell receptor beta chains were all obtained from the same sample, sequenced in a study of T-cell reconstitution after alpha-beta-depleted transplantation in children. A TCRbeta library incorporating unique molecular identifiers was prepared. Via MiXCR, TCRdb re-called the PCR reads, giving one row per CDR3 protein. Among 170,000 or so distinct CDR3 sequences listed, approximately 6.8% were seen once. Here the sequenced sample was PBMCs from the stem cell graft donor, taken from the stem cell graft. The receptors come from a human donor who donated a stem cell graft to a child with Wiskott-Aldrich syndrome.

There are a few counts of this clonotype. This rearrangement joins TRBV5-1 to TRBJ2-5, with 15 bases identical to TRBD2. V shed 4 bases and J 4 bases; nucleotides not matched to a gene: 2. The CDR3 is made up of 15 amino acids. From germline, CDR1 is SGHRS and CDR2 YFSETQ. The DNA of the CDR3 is TGCGCCAGCAGCATGGGACTAGCGGGAGGAGAGACCCAGTACTTC. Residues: CASSMGLAGGETQYF.

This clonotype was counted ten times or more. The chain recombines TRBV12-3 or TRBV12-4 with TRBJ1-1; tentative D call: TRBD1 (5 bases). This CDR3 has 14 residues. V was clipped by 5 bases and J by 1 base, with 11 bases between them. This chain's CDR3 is CASSHGHANTEAFF. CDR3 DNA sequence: TGTGCCAGCAGTCACGGACACGCGAACACTGAAGCTTTCTTT.

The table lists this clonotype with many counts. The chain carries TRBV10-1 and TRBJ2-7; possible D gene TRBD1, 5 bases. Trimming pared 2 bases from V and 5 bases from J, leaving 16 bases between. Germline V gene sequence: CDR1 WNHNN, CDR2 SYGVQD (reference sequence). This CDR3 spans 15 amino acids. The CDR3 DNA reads TGCGCCAGCAGTGAGGGCACAGGCCCTAACCACGAGCAGTACTTC. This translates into CASSEGTGPNHEQYF.

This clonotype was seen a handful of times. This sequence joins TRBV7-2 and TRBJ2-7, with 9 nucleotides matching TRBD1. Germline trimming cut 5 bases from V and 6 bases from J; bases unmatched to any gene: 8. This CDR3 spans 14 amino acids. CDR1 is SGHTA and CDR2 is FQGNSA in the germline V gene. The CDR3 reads CASSAHRGRSEQYF. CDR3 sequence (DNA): TGTGCCAGCAGCGCCCACAGGGGGCGAAGCGAGCAGTACTTC.

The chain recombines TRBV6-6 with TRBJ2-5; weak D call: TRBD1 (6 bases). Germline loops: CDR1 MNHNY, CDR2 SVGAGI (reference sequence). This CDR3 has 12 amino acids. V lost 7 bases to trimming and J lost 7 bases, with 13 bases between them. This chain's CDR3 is CASMPGAATQYF. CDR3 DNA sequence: TGTGCCAGCATGCCAGGGGCCGCGACCCAGTACTTC.

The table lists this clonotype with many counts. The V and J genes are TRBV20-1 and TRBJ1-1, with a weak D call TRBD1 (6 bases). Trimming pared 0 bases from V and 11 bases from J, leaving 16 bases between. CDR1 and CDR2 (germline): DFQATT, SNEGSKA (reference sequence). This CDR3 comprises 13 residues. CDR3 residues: CSARDPREGVAFF. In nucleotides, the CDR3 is TGCAGTGCTAGAGATCCTCGAGAGGGGGTGGCTTTCTTT.

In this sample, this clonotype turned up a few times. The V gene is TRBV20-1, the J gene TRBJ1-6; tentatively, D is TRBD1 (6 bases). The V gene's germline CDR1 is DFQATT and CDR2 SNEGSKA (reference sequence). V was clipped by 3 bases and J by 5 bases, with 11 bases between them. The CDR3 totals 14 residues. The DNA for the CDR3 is TGCAGTGCTAGTGGGACACAGCATAATTCACCCCTCCACTTT. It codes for CSASGTQHNSPLHF.

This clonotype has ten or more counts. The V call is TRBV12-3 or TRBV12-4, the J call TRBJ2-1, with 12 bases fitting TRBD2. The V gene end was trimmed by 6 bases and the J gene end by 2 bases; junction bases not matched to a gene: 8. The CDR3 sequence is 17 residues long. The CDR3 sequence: CASRLTSGSRTYNEQFF. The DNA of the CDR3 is TGTGCCAGCAGACTGACTAGCGGGAGCCGCACCTACAATGAGCAGTTCTTC.

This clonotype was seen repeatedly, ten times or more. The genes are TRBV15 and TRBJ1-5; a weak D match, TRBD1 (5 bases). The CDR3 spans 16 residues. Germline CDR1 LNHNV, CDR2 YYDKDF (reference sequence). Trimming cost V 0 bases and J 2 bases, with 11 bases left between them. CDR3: CATSRDQTGGNQPQHF. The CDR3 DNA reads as TGTGCCACCAGCAGAGACCAAACAGGAGGCAATCAGCCCCAGCATTTT.

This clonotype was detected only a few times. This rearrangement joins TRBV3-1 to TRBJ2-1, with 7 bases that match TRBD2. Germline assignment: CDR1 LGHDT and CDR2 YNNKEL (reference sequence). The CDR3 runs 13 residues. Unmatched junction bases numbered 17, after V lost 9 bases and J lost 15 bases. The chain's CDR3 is CARHQAGSLSLFF. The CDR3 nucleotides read TGTGCCAGACACCAAGCGGGAAGCCTTTCTCTGTTCTTC.

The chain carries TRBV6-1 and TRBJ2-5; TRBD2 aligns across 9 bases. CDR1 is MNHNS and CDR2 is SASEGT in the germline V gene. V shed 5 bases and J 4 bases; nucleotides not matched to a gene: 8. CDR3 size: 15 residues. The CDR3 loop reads CASSPSGGPGETQYF. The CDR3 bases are TGTGCCAGCAGTCCAAGCGGGGGGCCGGGAGAGACCCAGTACTTC.

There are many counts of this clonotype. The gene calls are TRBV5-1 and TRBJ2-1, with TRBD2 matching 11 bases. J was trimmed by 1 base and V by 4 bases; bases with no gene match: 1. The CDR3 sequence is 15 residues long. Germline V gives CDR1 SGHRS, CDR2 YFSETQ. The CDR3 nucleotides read TGCGCCAGCAGCATAGCGGGGGGGTCCTACAATGAGCAGTTCTTC. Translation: CASSIAGGSYNEQFF.

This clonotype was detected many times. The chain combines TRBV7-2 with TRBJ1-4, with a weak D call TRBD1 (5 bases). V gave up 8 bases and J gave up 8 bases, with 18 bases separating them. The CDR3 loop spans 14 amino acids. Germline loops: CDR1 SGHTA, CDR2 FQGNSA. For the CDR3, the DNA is TGTGCCAGCGGAAGGGCAGGGCAAAGGGAAAAACTGTTTTTT. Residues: CASGRAGQREKLFF. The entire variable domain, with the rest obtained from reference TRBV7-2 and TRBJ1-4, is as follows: GAGVSQSPSNKVTEKGKDVELRCDPISGHTALYWYRQSLGQGLEFLIYFQGNSAPDKSGLPSDRFSAERTGGSVSTLTIQRTQQEDSAVYLCASGRAGQREKLFFGSGTQLSVL.

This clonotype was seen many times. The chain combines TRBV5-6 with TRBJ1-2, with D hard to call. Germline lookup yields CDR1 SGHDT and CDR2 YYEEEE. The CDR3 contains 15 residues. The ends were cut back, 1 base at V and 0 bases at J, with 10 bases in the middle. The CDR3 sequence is CASSLSEGSNYGYTF. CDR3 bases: TGTGCCAGCAGCTTGTCGGAGGGATCTAACTATGGCTACACCTTC.

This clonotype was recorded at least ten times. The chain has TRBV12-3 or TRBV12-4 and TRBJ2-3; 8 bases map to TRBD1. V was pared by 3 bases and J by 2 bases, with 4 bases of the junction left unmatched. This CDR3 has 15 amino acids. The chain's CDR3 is CASSFGQGITDTQYF. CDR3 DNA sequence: TGTGCCAGCAGTTTTGGACAGGGTATCACAGATACGCAGTATTTT.

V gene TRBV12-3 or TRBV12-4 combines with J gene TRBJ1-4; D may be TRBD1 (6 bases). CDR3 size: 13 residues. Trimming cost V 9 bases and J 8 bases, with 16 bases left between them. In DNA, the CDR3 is TGTGCCAGTGCGGCCAGGGGAGAAGAAAAACTGTTTTTT. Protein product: CASAARGEEKLFF.

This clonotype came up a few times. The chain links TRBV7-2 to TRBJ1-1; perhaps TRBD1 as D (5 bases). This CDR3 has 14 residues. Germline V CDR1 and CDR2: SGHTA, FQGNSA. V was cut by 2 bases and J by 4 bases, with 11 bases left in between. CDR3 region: CASSLWAGGTEAFF. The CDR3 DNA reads TGTGCCAGCAGCTTATGGGCTGGGGGCACTGAAGCTTTCTTT.

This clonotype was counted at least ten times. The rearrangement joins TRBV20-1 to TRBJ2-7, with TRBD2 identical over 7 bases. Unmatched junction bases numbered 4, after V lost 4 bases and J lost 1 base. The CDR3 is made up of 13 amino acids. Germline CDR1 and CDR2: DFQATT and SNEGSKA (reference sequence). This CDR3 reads CSAKASGSYEQYF. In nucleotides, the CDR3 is TGCAGTGCTAAGGCTAGCGGTTCCTACGAGCAGTACTTC.

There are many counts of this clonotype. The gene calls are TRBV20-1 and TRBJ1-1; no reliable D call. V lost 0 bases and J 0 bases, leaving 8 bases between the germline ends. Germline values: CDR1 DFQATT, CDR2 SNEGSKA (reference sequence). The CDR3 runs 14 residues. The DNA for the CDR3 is TGCAGTGCTAGAGATAGCCGGTTGAACACTGAAGCTTTCTTT. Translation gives CSARDSRLNTEAFF.

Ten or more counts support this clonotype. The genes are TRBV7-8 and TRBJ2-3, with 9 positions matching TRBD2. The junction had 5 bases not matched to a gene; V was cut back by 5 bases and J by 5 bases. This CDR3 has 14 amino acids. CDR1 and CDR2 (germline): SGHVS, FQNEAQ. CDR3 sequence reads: CASSKRGAVDTQYF. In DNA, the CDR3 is TGTGCCAGCAGCAAGCGGGGGGCCGTAGATACGCAGTATTTT. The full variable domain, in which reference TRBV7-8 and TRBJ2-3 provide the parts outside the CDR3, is GAGVSQSPRYKVAKRGQDVALRCDPISGHVSLFWYQQALGQGPEFLTYFQNEAQLDKSGLPSDRFFAERPEGSVSTLKIQRTQQEDSAVYLCASSKRGAVDTQYFGPGTRLTVL.